One and the same sample provided the 20 T cell receptor beta chains below, sequenced in a study of blood T cell repertoires in COVID-19. TCRdb's copy holds only in-frame clones and misses some; the assay was immunoSEQ multiplex PCR. The sample lists almost 50,000 clones, 90% occurring once. The source material was peripheral blood. These receptors all come from a human donor in a cohort sampled during active COVID-19.

The V call is TRBV24-1, the J call TRBJ1-5; a possible D gene is TRBD1 (6 bases). The CDR3 runs to 12 residues. The V end was cut by 6 bases, the J end by 5 bases, with 7 bases between. Germline V CDR1 and CDR2: KGHDR, SFDVKD. CDR3 amino acids: CATSTGYQPQHF. In DNA form, the CDR3 reads TGTGCCACCAGTACAGGGTATCAGCCCCAGCATTTT.

The chain has TRBV7-6 and TRBJ2-6; 8 nucleotides line up with TRBD1. This CDR3 comprises 17 residues. Germline loops: CDR1 SGHVS, CDR2 FNYEAQ. After removal of 5 bases from V and 0 bases from J, the junction contained 6 bases not matched to a gene. This chain's CDR3 is CASSGDRQNSGANVLTF. The CDR3 nucleotides read TGTGCCAGCAGCGGGGACAGGCAGAACTCTGGGGCCAACGTCCTGACTTTC.

This clone was counted a single time. The CDR3 nucleotides read TGTGCCAGCTTTGGGACAGCTATGACCTACGAGCAGTACTTC. It specifies CASFGTAMTYEQYF. The chain recombines TRBV6-5 with TRBJ2-7, with 7 bases that match TRBD1. The germline CDR1 and CDR2 sequences are MNHEY and SVGAGI. The V gene end was trimmed by 8 bases and the J gene end by 2 bases; junction bases not matched to a gene: 9. There are 14 residues in the CDR3.

The chain employs TRBV28 and TRBJ2-1; 9 bases fit TRBD2. The CDR3 length is 15 residues. Trimming at V came to 3 bases and at J to 7 bases, leaving 7 bases not matched to a gene. Germline lookup yields CDR1 MDHEN and CDR2 SYDVKM. The CDR3 DNA sequence: TGTGCCAGCAGTTTTCCTAGCGGGATGCGGAATGAGCAGTTCTTC. It translates to CASSFPSGMRNEQFF.

The chain has TRBV2 and TRBJ1-5, with 7 nucleotides matching TRBD1. The V gene's germline CDR1 is SNHLY and CDR2 FYNNEI. CDR3 size: 18 residues. V was clipped by 1 base and J by 7 bases; unmatched bases: 16. The CDR3 DNA follows: TGTGCCAGCAGTGAAGGGTCCAGCGCGGCAGGGGGAAACCAGCCCCAGCATTTT. The encoded protein is CASSEGSSAAGGNQPQHF. Full variable domain (missing parts from reference TRBV2 and TRBJ1-5): EPEVTQTPSHQVTQMGQEVILRCVPISNHLYFYWYRQILGQKVEFLVSFYNNEISEKSEIFDDQFSVERPDGSNFTLKIRSTKLEDSAMYFCASSEGSSAAGGNQPQHFGDGTRLSIL.

On this clone itself: A junction boundary mismatches the germline segment, possibly from a read error. The J gene is TRBJ1-3, the V gene TRBV5-4; D is unclear. Germline V lookup: CDR1 SGHNT, CDR2 YYREEE (reference sequence). The CDR3 runs to 12 residues. The CDR3 region is CASSPDSENYIF. The CDR3 DNA reads TGTGCCAGCAGCCCCGACTCGGAGAATTACATATTT.

The sample holds one count of this clone. The chain recombines TRBV15 with TRBJ2-1; TRBD2 might be the D (5 bases). The CDR3 extends over 14 amino acids. Per germline, CDR1 LNHNV and CDR2 YYDKDF (reference sequence). V lost 0 bases and J lost 10, with 13 bases in between. CDR3 in DNA: TGTGCCACCAGCAGAGATAAAGTCGGAGGAGAGCAGTTCTTC. It encodes CATSRDKVGGEQFF.

The chain recombines TRBV28 with TRBJ2-3; 10 nucleotides agree with TRBD1. The CDR3 totals 13 residues. The germline V gene has CDR1 MDHEN and CDR2 SYDVKM. Trimming took 7 bases from V and 3 from J; bases not matched to a gene: 1. The chain's CDR3 is CASTGQGTDTQYF. The CDR3 nucleotides are TGTGCCAGCACGGGACAGGGGACAGATACGCAGTATTTT.

The chain couples TRBV28 to TRBJ2-1; TRBD2 matches at 8 bases. After removal of 7 bases from V and 10 bases from J, the junction contained 9 bases not matched to a gene. This CDR3 is built from 13 residues. In germline, CDR1 is MDHEN, CDR2 SYDVKM. CDR3: CASNKRELGEQFF. DNA for the CDR3: TGTGCCAGCAATAAGCGGGAGCTTGGGGAGCAGTTCTTC.

The V gene is TRBV10-1, the J gene TRBJ1-2; D remains unclear. V shed 1 base and J shed 6 bases, with 9 bases lying between them. This CDR3 comprises 13 residues. CDR1 and CDR2 (germline): WNHNN, SYGVQD (reference sequence). CDR3: CASSEYQRHGYTF. The CDR3 region has the DNA TGCGCCAGCAGTGAGTACCAGCGCCATGGCTACACCTTC.

V and J are TRBV9 and TRBJ1-5; D is undetermined. V was clipped by 4 bases and J by 5 bases, with 10 bases between them. Per germline, CDR1 SGDLS and CDR2 YYNGEE. The CDR3 consists of 13 residues. The chain's CDR3 is CASSPQEDQPQHF. CDR3 sequence (DNA): TGTGCCAGCAGCCCCCAGGAGGATCAGCCCCAGCATTTT.

CDR3 sequence: CASSLLTGVAFF. CDR3 nucleotide sequence: TGTGCCAGCAGTTTGCTGACAGGGGTAGCTTTCTTT. The chain joins TRBV28 to TRBJ1-1, with 8 bases fitting TRBD1. Looked up from germline, CDR1 is MDHEN and CDR2 is SYDVKM. The CDR3 is made up of 12 amino acids. The V segment lost 3 bases and the J segment 10 bases; nucleotides outside the gene matches: 4.

The gene calls are TRBV19 and TRBJ2-5; 9 bases match TRBD2. The trim removed 3 bases at V and 3 bases at J, leaving 14 bases unmatched. The CDR3 has 18 amino acids. Per the germline V gene, CDR1 is LNHDA and CDR2 is SQIVND (reference sequence). CDR3 nucleotide sequence: TGTGCCAGTAGTATCAAGATCGTGGCGGGAGGGTTAGAAGAGACCCAGTACTTC. Its translation: CASSIKIVAGGLEETQYF.

This clone appeared a few times. J is TRBJ2-1 and V is TRBV6-5, with D perhaps TRBD2 (6 bases). The germline V gene encodes CDR1 MNHEY and CDR2 SVGAGI. This CDR3 contains 14 residues. Between the trimmed V and J ends, which lost 2 bases and 4 bases, there was a span of 9 bases. CDR3 sequence: CASSYLGTYNEQFF. CDR3 nucleotide sequence: TGTGCCAGCAGTTACCTCGGGACTTACAATGAGCAGTTCTTC.

The chain couples TRBV7-9 to TRBJ2-3, with 7 bases fitting TRBD2. The CDR3 runs 14 residues. From germline, CDR1 is SEHNR and CDR2 FQNEAQ (reference sequence). V shed 1 base, J shed 6 bases, and the junction held 4 bases outside the gene matches. In DNA, the CDR3 is TGTGCCAGCAGCTTAGAGACTAGCTCGGATACGCAGTATTTT. This translates into CASSLETSSDTQYF. Using reference TRBV7-9 and TRBJ2-3 for the parts outside the CDR3, the full variable domain is DTGVSQNPRHKITKRGQNVTFRCDPISEHNRLYWYRQTLGQGPEFLTYFQNEAQLEKSRLLSDRFSAERPKGSFSTLEIQRTEQGDSAMYLCASSLETSSDTQYFGPGTRLTVL.

The genes are TRBV7-6 and TRBJ2-1; TRBD2 is a possible D gene (5 bases). CDR1 is SGHVS, CDR2 FNYEAQ, per germline. The CDR3 totals 14 residues. Trimming pared 5 bases from V and 6 bases from J, leaving 14 bases between. The CDR3 here is CASSKRTASNEQFF. The DNA for the CDR3 is TGTGCCAGCAGCAAGCGGACTGCAAGCAATGAGCAGTTCTTC.

This clone was counted a few times. The chain uses TRBV27 and TRBJ2-1, with TRBD2 matching 8 bases. The CDR3 consists of 13 residues. Trimming removed 5 bases from V and 14 bases from J; junction bases left unmatched: 11. Germline-derived CDR1 and CDR2 are MNHEY and SMNVEV (reference sequence). The CDR3 here is CASSPSLAEAEFF. DNA for the CDR3: TGTGCCAGCAGTCCGTCACTAGCGGAAGCGGAGTTCTTC.

The chain uses TRBV5-1 and TRBJ1-2, with TRBD1 matching 9 bases. Germline CDR1 is SGHRS and CDR2 is YFSETQ. Trimming removed 4 bases from V and 0 bases from J; junction bases left unmatched: 7. This CDR3 is built from 16 residues. Written as DNA, the CDR3 is TGCGCCAGCAGCCCGGGACAGGGACATTCTAACTATGGCTACACCTTC. This gives the protein CASSPGQGHSNYGYTF. Combining the CDR3 with reference TRBV5-1 and TRBJ1-2 gives the whole variable domain KAGVTQTPRYLIKTRGQQVTLSCSPISGHRSVSWYQQTPGQGLQFLFEYFSETQRNKGNFPGRFSGRQFSNSRSEMNVSTLELGDSALYLCASSPGQGHSNYGYTFGSGTRLTVV.

The gene calls are TRBV5-1 and TRBJ2-7; D uncertain. The CDR3 has 12 amino acids. V was cut by 4 bases and J by 2 bases, with 7 bases left in between. Germline lookup yields CDR1 SGHRS and CDR2 YFSETQ. The CDR3 here is CASSVNTYEQYF. The CDR3 DNA is TGCGCCAGCAGCGTGAACACCTACGAGCAGTACTTC.

In DNA form, the CDR3 reads TGTGCCAGCAGCCTGCCGACAGGGGGCACTGAAGCTTTCTTT. Encoded protein: CASSLPTGGTEAFF. This chain uses TRBV28 with TRBJ1-1; 9 bases are a match to TRBD1. The CDR3 loop spans 14 amino acids. V shed 6 bases, J shed 4 bases, and the junction held 6 bases outside the gene matches. Germline V gene sequence: CDR1 MDHEN, CDR2 SYDVKM.